Each of the 3 T cell receptor beta chains below was sequenced from the same sample in a study of T cell repertoires and HLA-DP antigens. Their cognate antigens are unknown. The table came from immunoSEQ multiplex PCR; TCRdb's copy has only in-frame clones and leaves some out. The sample consists of about 110,000 clones, about 91% of them appearing once. Sample: CD4+ T cells from PBMCs. The origin of the receptors is a woman between 18 and 29 years old in good health and CMV-seronegative.

This chain links TRBV19 with TRBJ2-1; no clear D. The V gene lost 3 bases and the J gene lost 8 bases, with 17 bases spanning the gap. Per the germline V gene, CDR1 is LNHDA and CDR2 is SQIVND (reference sequence). This CDR3 contains 15 residues. CDR3 in DNA: TGTGCCAGTAGTATGGTTGACCCCCTGAAAGATGAGCAGTTCTTC. This encodes CASSMVDPLKDEQFF.

This chain connects TRBV6-6 to TRBJ2-7; 7 nucleotides agree with TRBD1. The length of the CDR3 is 15 residues. J was trimmed by 5 bases and V by 0 bases; bases with no gene match: 7. In germline, CDR1 is MNHNY, CDR2 SVGAGI (reference sequence). For the CDR3, the DNA is TGTGCCAGCAGTTACTCCCGACAGGGATTGAACGAGCAGTACGTC. This sequence encodes CASSYSRQGLNEQYV.

The chain combines TRBV27 with TRBJ2-5; the D call may be TRBD1 or TRBD2 (5 bases each). Per germline, CDR1 MNHEY and CDR2 SMNVEV (reference sequence). V lost 3 bases and J 4 bases, leaving 12 bases between the germline ends. The CDR3 runs to 14 residues. The CDR3: CASSFFRDRETQYF. The CDR3 region has the DNA TGTGCCAGCAGTTTCTTCCGGGACCGAGAGACCCAGTACTTC.